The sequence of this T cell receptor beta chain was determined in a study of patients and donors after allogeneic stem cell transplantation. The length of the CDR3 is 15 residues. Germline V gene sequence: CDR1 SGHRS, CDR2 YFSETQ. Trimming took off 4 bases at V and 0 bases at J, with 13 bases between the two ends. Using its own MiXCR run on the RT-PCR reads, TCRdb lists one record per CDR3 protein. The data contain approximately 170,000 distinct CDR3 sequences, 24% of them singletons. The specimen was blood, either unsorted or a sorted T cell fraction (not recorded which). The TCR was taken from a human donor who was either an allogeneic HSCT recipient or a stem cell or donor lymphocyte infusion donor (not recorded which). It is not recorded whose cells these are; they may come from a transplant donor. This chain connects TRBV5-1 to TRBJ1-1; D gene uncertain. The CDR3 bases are TGCGCCAGCAGCCGCGGACCGTTGATGAACACTGAAGCTTTCTTT. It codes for CASSRGPLMNTEAFF.